This T cell receptor beta chain was captured in a study of blood T cell repertoires in COVID-19. Study background: PBMCs, B-cell-depleted T cells, or T cells were the source of the cDNA or gDNA that made up the material.

The data were produced by immunoSEQ multiplex PCR, yet TCRdb's version contains in-frame clones alone and is incomplete. There are around 250,000 clones in the sample; 82% occur only once, and roughly 3.1% lies in the top ten. Per germline, CDR1 SQVTM and CDR2 ANQGSEA. V was shortened by 3 bases and J by 8 bases, with 19 bases between the two germline ends. This CDR3 is 15 amino acids long. Specimen: peripheral blood. This TCR was sampled from a woman under 30 with acute or convalescent COVID-19. The V and J genes are TRBV29-1 and TRBJ1-4; D is possibly TRBD1 (6 bases). CDR3 nucleotides: TGCAGCGTTGATGATACAGGGAGTAAGGAGGAAAAACTGTTTTTT. Translating gives CSVDDTGSKEEKLFF.